This TCR beta chain was recovered during a study of blood T cells in healthy people across ages. Through a sample-barcoded 5' primer and a J-beta primer mix, a second PCR was run for 7 to 11 cycles. TCRdb reprocessed the 5' RACE reads with MiXCR, giving one entry per CDR3 protein. The sample records hundreds of thousands of distinct CDR3 sequences, 40% to 65% being singletons. CDR3 size: 16 residues. Germline V CDR1 and CDR2: SGHRS, YFSETQ. V lost 4 bases to trimming and J lost 0 bases, with 14 bases between them. The clonotype comes from a man at least 80 years old in good health. The chain has TRBV5-1 and TRBJ2-1; no reliable D call. What was sequenced was blood. CDR3 in amino acids: CASSIPGGRSYNEQFF. The CDR3 DNA reads TGCGCCAGCAGCATACCAGGCGGCCGCTCCTACAATGAGCAGTTCTTC.